Here is one T cell receptor (beta chain) with its context. Its antigen remains unidentified. The data are from a study of identical twins. Study-wide points: Where beta out-of-frame sequences were concerned, excess twin sharing was weaker. Not following the same donors, the study drew its conclusions from cross-sectional statistical analysis. Whereas memory repertoires showed no such difference, abundant cord blood beta clonotypes carried fewer insertions.

This CDR3 region has 16 residues. Germline CDR1 is MNHEY and CDR2 is SMNVEV (reference sequence). J gave up 6 bases and V 5 bases, and 13 bases lay outside the gene matches. Unique molecular identifiers were present on the cDNA, which also gained a universal primer site by template switching. MiXCR was run by TCRdb on the 5' RACE reads, yielding one entry per CDR3 protein. The sample lists about 1.7 million distinct CDR3 sequences, more than 30% occurring once. The chain couples TRBV27 to TRBJ2-1, with 7 bases aligning to TRBD1. The specimen was cord blood. The receptor was derived from a newborn girl in good health. The CDR3 DNA sequence: TGTGCCAGCAGTAGTTTTCGGACAGGCTGGGTCAATGAGCAGTTCTTC. Protein sequence: CASSSFRTGWVNEQFF.